Presented here are 28 T cell receptor beta chains from one specimen sequenced in a study of blood T cell repertoires in COVID-19 (dated by TCRdb to about 2020). Receptors were amplified or captured by the immunoSEQ multiplex PCR assay. Sourced from immuneACCESS, this table was stored by TCRdb with only in-frame sequences that have V and J called. A share of the clones is absent; for the studies checked, an unresolved V gene accounts for under half, and the remainder has no known explanation. Within this sample are under 60,000 clones, with 90% of them counted one time only. 3.9% of the sample comes from the top ten. Sequenced input: peripheral blood. The receptors derive from a man between 45 and 60 years old with acute or convalescent COVID-19.

The J gene is TRBJ2-3, the V gene TRBV3-1 (or the pseudogene TRBV3-2), with 7 bases identical to TRBD1. J was trimmed by 2 bases and V by 3 bases; bases with no gene match: 11. CDR1 is LGHDT and CDR2 is YNNKEL in the germline V gene (reference sequence). The CDR3 has 17 residues. The CDR3 loop reads CASSQLGQQPNTDTQYF. The CDR3 DNA reads as TGTGCCAGCAGCCAGCTGGGACAGCAACCGAACACAGATACGCAGTATTTT.

The chain has TRBV25-1 and TRBJ1-4, with 9 bases that match TRBD1. CDR3 size: 16 residues. V shed 3 bases, J shed 8 bases, and the junction held 10 bases outside the gene matches. CDR1 and CDR2 from the germline V gene are MGHDK and SYGVNS. The CDR3 protein is CASSDKGRTGVEKLFF. The DNA of the CDR3 is TGTGCCAGCAGTGACAAGGGGCGGACAGGGGTCGAAAAACTGTTTTTT.

The V gene is TRBV6-5, the J gene TRBJ1-2, with 8 bases identical to TRBD1. The CDR3 contains 14 residues. Germline CDR1 reads MNHEY; CDR2 reads SVGAGI. V dropped 6 bases and J dropped 3; count of bases not matched to a gene: 6. CDR3 DNA: TGTGCCAGCAGCAGACAGGGGAGTGACTATGGCTACACCTTC. Its protein is CASSRQGSDYGYTF.

CDR3 sequence reads: CASSSEPGQNNEKLFF. As DNA, the CDR3 is TGTGCCAGTAGTTCAGAGCCGGGACAGAATAATGAAAAACTGTTTTTT. The chain joins TRBV19 to TRBJ1-4; 7 bases are shared with TRBD1. J lost 4 bases, V lost 5 bases, and 10 bases had no gene match. CDR1 LNHDA and CDR2 SQIVND come from the germline V gene (reference sequence). CDR3 length equals 16 residues.

The chain carries TRBV11-2 and TRBJ2-7, with a weak D call TRBD2 (6 bases). Per the germline V gene, CDR1 is SGHAT and CDR2 is FQNNGV. This CDR3 has 15 amino acids. V shed 2 bases and J shed 2 bases, with 13 bases lying between them. Here the CDR3 DNA reads TGTGCCAGCAGCTTATATCCGGGAGTGACCTACGAGCAGTACTTC. It yields the protein CASSLYPGVTYEQYF.

V is TRBV7-9 and J is TRBJ1-1, with 9 bases that match TRBD1. In germline, CDR1 is SEHNR, CDR2 FQNEAQ (reference sequence). Trimming cost V 5 bases and J 1 base; bases outside gene matches: 5. The CDR3 consists of 15 residues. The CDR3, as DNA: TGTGCCAGCAGCCTGGCGGACAGGGGGAACACTGAAGCTTTCTTT. Encoded protein: CASSLADRGNTEAFF.

This sequence joins TRBV27 and TRBJ1-1, with D tentatively TRBD1 (5 bases). Trimming took off 7 bases at V and 4 bases at J, with 19 bases between the two ends. Germline assignment: CDR1 MNHEY and CDR2 SMNVEV (reference sequence). The CDR3 has 15 residues. The DNA of the CDR3 is TGTGCCAGCACCTCCCGGGGGGGGGTGCTCACTGAAGCTTTCTTT. It specifies CASTSRGGVLTEAFF.

CDR3 coding DNA: TGTGCCAGCAGCTTAGTCGATGAGGCCGAGCAGTACTTC. It specifies CASSLVDEAEQYF. V is TRBV11-3 and J is TRBJ2-7; D is undetermined. Trimming cost V 1 base and J 6 bases, with 10 bases left between them. The CDR3 sequence is 13 residues long. Germline V gene data show CDR1 as SGHNT and CDR2 as YENEEA.

The genes are TRBV30 and TRBJ2-7; maybe TRBD1 (5 bases). Germline CDR1 reads GTSNPN; CDR2 reads SVGIG (reference sequence). With 5 bases removed from V and 3 bases from J, the gap between germline ends came to 11 bases. The CDR3 contains 12 residues. CDR3 amino acids: CAWAATGYEQYF. The CDR3 nucleotides read TGTGCCTGGGCTGCAACAGGCTACGAGCAGTACTTC.

Of note for this clone: The CDR3 ends on some other residue instead of the conserved phenylalanine or tryptophan, so this is likely a read error. No DNA is shown, since the ends of the CDR3 on it are uncertain; the CDR3 is the one TCRdb lists. The V gene is TRBV3-1 (or the pseudogene TRBV3-2), the J gene TRBJ1-2; no check of the table's D call, TRBD1, against the DNA was made. Germline V gene data show CDR1 as LGHDT and CDR2 as YNNKEL (reference sequence). The CDR3 contains 14 residues when both ends are counted. CDR3 residues: CASSQDSAGRGQAI.

The chain is built from TRBV11-2 and TRBJ1-1; D gene ambiguous. V was shortened by 0 bases and J by 4 bases, with 6 bases between the two germline ends. CDR1 and CDR2 from the germline V gene are SGHAT and FQNNGV. This CDR3 is 13 amino acids long. CDR3 in amino acids: CASSLERITEAFF. CDR3 in DNA: TGTGCCAGCAGCTTAGAGCGCATCACTGAAGCTTTCTTT.

The chain couples TRBV5-1 to TRBJ1-5, with a possible D match to TRBD1 (6 bases). The germline V gene encodes CDR1 SGHRS and CDR2 YFSETQ. The CDR3 runs 15 residues. Trimming took 1 base from V and 1 from J, leaving 9 bases between them. In nucleotides, the CDR3 is TGCGCCAGCAGCTTGCTTGGACAGAGCAATCAGCCCCAGCATTTT. Protein product: CASSLLGQSNQPQHF.

The chain joins TRBV5-4 to TRBJ2-5; the match to TRBD1 covers 7 bases. This CDR3 is 15 amino acids long. J was trimmed by 5 bases and V by 3 bases; bases with no gene match: 10. Germline V gives CDR1 SGHNT, CDR2 YYREEE (reference sequence). The CDR3 DNA reads as TGTGCCAGCAGCTCGAGACAGGGCGTCGCTGAGACCCAGTACTTC. It specifies CASSSRQGVAETQYF.

This CDR3 reads CASSYMGGMSYEQYF. CDR3 in DNA: TGTGCCAGCAGTTACATGGGCGGGATGTCCTACGAGCAGTACTTC. The chain joins TRBV6-5 to TRBJ2-7, with a weak D call TRBD2 (6 bases). This CDR3 has 15 residues. The germline gives CDR1 MNHEY, CDR2 SVGAGI. Trimming removed 2 bases from V and 1 base from J, with 12 bases in between.

The chain's CDR3 is CASTRGGSSYEQYF. The CDR3 DNA sequence: TGTGCCAGCACGAGGGGAGGGAGCTCCTACGAGCAGTACTTC. V usage is TRBV6-5 and J usage is TRBJ2-7; TRBD2 agrees at 7 bases. CDR3 length: 14 amino acids. Germline V lookup: CDR1 MNHEY, CDR2 SVGAGI. J gave up 0 bases and V 7 bases, and 6 bases lay outside the gene matches.

The rearrangement links TRBV7-8 to TRBJ1-1, with D possibly being TRBD1 (5 bases). The CDR3 runs to 16 residues. V lost 1 base, J lost 0 bases, and 12 bases lay in between. Germline-derived CDR1 and CDR2 are SGHVS and FQNEAQ. CDR3 region: CASSLGSRGMNTEAFF. The CDR3 DNA reads TGTGCCAGCAGCTTAGGATCTCGGGGGATGAACACTGAAGCTTTCTTT.

The chain uses TRBV6-1 and TRBJ2-3; tentative D call: TRBD2 (6 bases). Germline assignment: CDR1 MNHNS and CDR2 SASEGT. The CDR3 loop spans 16 amino acids. The V end was cut by 5 bases, the J end by 6 bases, with 21 bases between. This CDR3 reads CASSQVAALRPDTQYF. Here the CDR3 DNA reads TGTGCCAGCAGTCAAGTAGCGGCCCTACGACCTGATACGCAGTATTTT.

The genes are TRBV11-2 and TRBJ2-1; 12 nucleotides match TRBD2. This CDR3 comprises 15 residues. Looked up from germline, CDR1 is SGHAT and CDR2 is FQNNGV. V shed 6 bases, J shed 6 bases, and the junction held 6 bases outside the gene matches. DNA of the CDR3: TGTGCCAGCAGTCTCAGGACTAGCGGGACCAATGAGCAGTTCTTC. It is translated as CASSLRTSGTNEQFF.

V and J are TRBV11-3 and TRBJ2-5; TRBD2 agrees at 12 bases. Germline V gene data show CDR1 as SGHNT and CDR2 as YENEEA. CDR3 size: 15 residues. V lost 5 bases, J lost 2 bases, and 3 bases stayed unmatched. This CDR3 is CASSQGTSGQETQYF. The DNA for the CDR3 is TGTGCCAGCAGCCAAGGGACTAGCGGGCAAGAGACCCAGTACTTC.

The rearrangement links TRBV2 to TRBJ2-1; maybe TRBD2 (6 bases). V was clipped by 4 bases and J by 2 bases, with 12 bases between them. The CDR3 has 15 amino acids. Germline V gene lookup returns CDR1 SNHLY and CDR2 FYNNEI. The CDR3 nucleotides are TGTGCCAGCAGTGGAGGGAGGACCGCCTACAATGAGCAGTTCTTC. Translated: CASSGGRTAYNEQFF.

The chain uses TRBV30 and TRBJ1-2; D gene uncertain. The CDR3 has 14 residues. V gave up 3 bases and J gave up 0 bases, with 11 bases separating them. Germline loops: CDR1 GTSNPN, CDR2 SVGIG (reference sequence). The CDR3 nucleotides read TGTGCCTGGAGCCCATACAAGACTAACTATGGCTACACCTTC. Its protein is CAWSPYKTNYGYTF. Full variable domain (outside the CDR3, taken from reference TRBV30 and TRBJ1-2): SQTIHQWPATLVQPVGSPLSLECTVEGTSNPNLYWYRQAAGRGLQLLFYSVGIGQISSEVPQNLSASRPQDRQFILSSKKLLLSDSGFYLCAWSPYKTNYGYTFGSGTRLTVV.

This chain links TRBV27 with TRBJ1-5, with D perhaps TRBD1 (5 bases). The CDR3 length is 14 residues. The ends were cut back, 2 bases at V and 5 bases at J, with 10 bases in the middle. Germline CDR1 and CDR2: MNHEY and SMNVEV (reference sequence). CDR3 sequence reads: CASSLTGGDQPQHF. In nucleotides, the CDR3 is TGTGCCAGCAGTTTAACGGGGGGGGATCAGCCCCAGCATTTT.

J is TRBJ2-7 and V is TRBV4-1; 7 positions match TRBD2. The length of the CDR3 is 17 residues. V gave up 2 bases and J gave up 4 bases; unmatched junction bases: 14. From germline, CDR1 is MGHRA and CDR2 YSYEKL. For the CDR3, the DNA is TGCGCCAGCAGCCAAACTCCCCCGGGGGGAGGAGCATACGAGCAGTACTTC. It encodes CASSQTPPGGGAYEQYF.

The genes are TRBV10-1 and TRBJ1-3, with TRBD1 matching over 11 bases. The CDR3 length is 15 residues. Germline V gives CDR1 WNHNN, CDR2 SYGVQD (reference sequence). The junction had 5 bases not matched to a gene; V was cut back by 4 bases and J by 6 bases. This CDR3 reads CASSVSGQGVNTIYF. The CDR3 nucleotides read TGCGCCAGCAGTGTGTCGGGACAGGGGGTAAACACCATATATTTT.

As to this clone: This CDR3 is also generated by other DNA sequences in the sample. The chain has TRBV20-1 and TRBJ1-6, with 7 bases lining up with TRBD1. Trimming cost V 3 bases and J 4 bases; bases outside gene matches: 6. CDR1 and CDR2 from the germline V gene are DFQATT and SNEGSKA (reference sequence). The CDR3 runs to 15 residues. CDR3 nucleotide sequence: TGCAGTGCTAGTTACAGGGGCACTTATAATTCACCCCTCCACTTT. Amino acid sequence: CSASYRGTYNSPLHF.

The chain has TRBV30 and TRBJ1-3; D perhaps matches TRBD1 (6 bases). This CDR3 has 13 amino acids. Deletions cut 6 bases from V and 4 bases from J, with 13 bases between. Germline V CDR1 and CDR2: GTSNPN, SVGIG (reference sequence). The CDR3 DNA sequence: TGTGCCTGTGACAGGTTGTACGGAAACACCATATATTTT. Translating it yields CACDRLYGNTIYF.

The genes are TRBV7-8 and TRBJ2-7; D ambiguous. Germline V gene sequence: CDR1 SGHVS, CDR2 FQNEAQ. V gave up 2 bases and J gave up 0 bases, with 11 bases separating them. The CDR3 is 15 amino acids. Written as DNA, the CDR3 is TGTGCCAGCAGCTTAAACGTCGCGAGCTCCTACGAGCAGTACTTC. The encoded protein is CASSLNVASSYEQYF. Full variable domain (outside the CDR3, taken from reference TRBV7-8 and TRBJ2-7): GAGVSQSPRYKVAKRGQDVALRCDPISGHVSLFWYQQALGQGPEFLTYFQNEAQLDKSGLPSDRFFAERPEGSVSTLKIQRTQQEDSAVYLCASSLNVASSYEQYFGPGTRLTVT.

The CDR3 loop is CAWSADRDYGYTF. CDR3 nucleotide sequence: TGTGCCTGGAGTGCGGACAGGGACTATGGCTACACCTTC. V is TRBV30 and J is TRBJ1-2, with 8 positions matching TRBD1. Germline V gene sequence: CDR1 GTSNPN, CDR2 SVGIG (reference sequence). The length of the CDR3 is 13 residues. V lost 1 base and J lost 3; bases outside the gene matches: 1.